This record concerns one TCR beta chain sequence. Its antigen remains unknown. Per germline, CDR1 DFQATT and CDR2 SNEGSKA (reference sequence). This CDR3 has 17 amino acids. The ends were cut back, 0 bases at V and 5 bases at J, with 17 bases in the middle. This sample is part of a study of T cells after yellow fever vaccination. The overall study: Where fractions had low cell numbers, libraries were prepared from them with the SMART-Seq v4 Ultra Low Input RNA kit.

Researchers made TCR cDNA using 5'RACE template switching, and this step added a universal primer site and UMIs. TCRdb re-called the 5' RACE reads with MiXCR, one entry per CDR3 protein. The repertoire consists of 300,000 or so distinct CDR3 sequences, with roughly 4.3% occurring once and the leading ten covering less than 25%. General observations from the study: Most primary-vaccination clones recurred post-booster (roughly 96% CD4, 85% to 90% CD8). Faster peaking, at day 5 versus 15, marked a secondary response that was weaker.

The V and J genes are TRBV20-1 and TRBJ1-6; D call uncertain. This sequence was found in a man younger than 30 who received the YFV17D yellow fever vaccine. The sequenced sample was PBMCs, obtained 5 days after the yellow fever booster vaccination. CDR3 loop: CSARDRLKTWDNSPLHF. The CDR3 DNA follows: TGCAGTGCTAGAGATCGGCTCAAAACCTGGGATAATTCACCCCTCCACTTT.